The TCR beta chain described here comes from a study of spatial heterogeneity in lung cancer. Study overall: The library had UMIs, and each TCR and UMI pair averaged more than ten raw reads.

Time point meaning: sample taken at primary tumor resection. The study sequenced unsorted whole RNA from tumor, nontumor lung or frozen PBMC. Samples were donated by 72 untreated early-stage non-small cell lung cancer patients. The germline gives CDR1 MGHDK, CDR2 SYGVNS. V lost 5 bases, J lost 8 bases, and 13 bases lay in between. This CDR3 region has 13 residues. Every molecule of TCR cDNA had its own unique molecular identifier. TCRdb independently ran MiXCR on the 5' RACE reads; one entry per CDR3 protein. The sample lists some 13,000 distinct CDR3 sequences, over 11% occurring once. This clonotype was found many times.

The chain combines TRBV25-1 with TRBJ2-1; D is uncertain. This TCR derives from a female donor with early-stage non-small cell lung cancer. The sequenced sample was PBMCs, obtained at surgery. CDR3 DNA: TGTGCCAGCAGTCTCAGTTCCGCACATGAGCAGTTCTTC. Residues: CASSLSSAHEQFF.